This TCR beta chain appears in the sequencing data of a study of CD8 T cells in Susac syndrome. Germline CDR1 DFQATT, CDR2 SNEGSKA (reference sequence). The CDR3 extends over 15 amino acids. V shed 4 bases, J shed 0 bases, and the junction held 7 bases outside the gene matches. After extraction with the RNeasy kit, roughly 0.5 to 1 ug of the RNA was reverse transcribed using random hexamers. Each CDR3 protein gets one entry after TCRdb re-called the immunoSEQ multiplex PCR reads with MiXCR. The table records some 90,000 distinct CDR3 sequences, around 93% of them present only once. The sequence came from a human donor in good health. The rearrangement joins TRBV20-1 to TRBJ2-3; TRBD2 matches 7 bases. Sequencing was done on a sample of CD8+ T cells from PBMCs. CDR3 sequence: CSAMGGIISTDTQYF. The CDR3 DNA sequence: TGCAGTGCTATGGGGGGGATAATTAGCACAGATACGCAGTATTTT.